Following are 20 T cell receptor beta chains from one sample sequenced in a study of beta chain features in type 1 diabetes. Expressed TCRB transcripts were sequenced, since all the RNA that had been isolated was reverse transcribed. Sequenced by immunoSEQ multiplex PCR; TCRdb stores in-frame clones only, minus some. The sample gives fewer than 900,000 clones, about a sixth of which show up once; about 0.025% is in the top ten. The sequenced material came from naive CD4+ T cells from blood. These receptors came from a young woman in good health.

V usage is TRBV6-6 and J usage is TRBJ2-5; D call uncertain. CDR3 length: 13 residues. In germline, CDR1 is MNHNY, CDR2 SVGAGI (reference sequence). Trimming shortened V by 1 base and J by 5 bases, and 8 bases separated the two germline ends. The CDR3 sequence is CASSYFGGETQYF. The CDR3 bases are TGTGCCAGCAGTTACTTCGGTGGCGAGACCCAGTACTTC.

Notes on this clone: The identical CDR3 is also encoded by other nucleotide sequences in the sample. The rearrangement uses TRBV18 and TRBJ2-5, with D tentatively TRBD1 or TRBD2 (5 bases each). This CDR3 comprises 13 residues. V dropped 4 bases and J dropped 1 base, with 7 bases sitting between them. Germline V lookup: CDR1 KGHSH, CDR2 LQKENI. This CDR3 is CASSRDLQETQYF. CDR3 bases: TGTGCCAGCTCACGGGACCTCCAAGAGACCCAGTACTTC.

The chain couples TRBV5-1 to TRBJ2-7, with TRBD2 identical over 10 bases. V lost 5 bases and J lost 4; bases outside the gene matches: 6. CDR3 length equals 14 residues. Germline loops: CDR1 SGHRS, CDR2 YFSETQ. Here the CDR3 reads CASRPSGSAYEQYF. The CDR3 nucleotides read TGCGCCAGCAGGCCTAGCGGGAGTGCTTACGAGCAGTACTTC.

This chain uses TRBV5-8 with TRBJ1-5, with D unclear. Between the trimmed V and J ends, which lost 0 bases and 7 bases, there was a span of 5 bases. The V gene's germline CDR1 is SGHTS and CDR2 YDEGEE. CDR3 size: 12 residues. The CDR3 reads CASSLGTQPQHF. CDR3 coding DNA: TGTGCCAGCAGCTTGGGAACCCAGCCCCAGCATTTT.

This clone was seen a few times. The chain uses TRBV19 and TRBJ2-7, with 7 bases that match TRBD1. Trimming cost V 5 bases and J 2 bases; bases outside gene matches: 6. The CDR3 is 14 amino acids. The germline V gene has CDR1 LNHDA and CDR2 SQIVND (reference sequence). The DNA for the CDR3 is TGTGCCAGTAGTTCCGGGACAGTTACCTACGAGCAGTACTTC. Translated, it gives CASSSGTVTYEQYF.

In its sample, this clone was seen a few times. In DNA form, the CDR3 reads TGCGCCAGCAGCTTGGCGGCCCCCGCGGGTAATGAGCAGTTCTTC. Protein sequence: CASSLAAPAGNEQFF. This rearrangement joins TRBV5-1 to TRBJ2-1; TRBD2 might be the D (5 bases). Trimming shortened V by 0 bases and J by 7 bases, and 14 bases separated the two germline ends. CDR1 and CDR2 (germline): SGHRS, YFSETQ. This CDR3 has 15 residues.

This clone was counted between two and nine times. This rearrangement joins TRBV10-3 to TRBJ2-5; 8 bases align to TRBD1. Germline CDR1 and CDR2: ENHRY and SYGVKD. The CDR3 has 13 residues. V trimming: 7 bases; J trimming: 2 bases; junction bases outside the gene matches: 3. The CDR3 region is CAITRDRQETQYF. The CDR3 DNA is TGTGCCATCACAAGGGACAGGCAAGAGACCCAGTACTTC.

This rearrangement joins TRBV7-6 to TRBJ1-1, with no clear D. Germline V gene data show CDR1 as SGHVS and CDR2 as FNYEAQ. V was trimmed by 5 bases and J by 0 bases, leaving 7 bases between them. The CDR3 sequence is 13 residues long. CDR3 sequence reads: CASSDGLNTEAFF. CDR3 DNA: TGTGCCAGCAGCGACGGCTTGAACACTGAAGCTTTCTTT. Drawing the rest from reference TRBV7-6 and TRBJ1-1, the complete variable domain is GAGVSQSPRYKVTKRGQDVALRCDPISGHVSLYWYRQALGQGPEFLTYFNYEAQQDKSGLPNDRFSAERPEGSISTLTIQRTEQRDSAMYRCASSDGLNTEAFFGQGTRLTVV.

The genes are TRBV4-3 and TRBJ2-1; the match to TRBD2 covers 13 bases. Germline V gives CDR1 LGHNA, CDR2 YSLEER. The junction had 4 bases not matched to a gene; V was cut back by 4 bases and J by 4 bases. The CDR3 is 16 amino acids. CDR3 residues: CASSLQLAGGYNEQFF. In DNA form, the CDR3 reads TGCGCCAGCAGCCTACAACTAGCGGGAGGGTACAATGAGCAGTTCTTC.

The V and J genes are TRBV15 and TRBJ2-7; TRBD1 might be the D (6 bases). With 5 bases removed from V and 2 bases from J, the gap between germline ends came to 16 bases. Germline CDR1 LNHNV, CDR2 YYDKDF (reference sequence). This CDR3 has 15 residues. This CDR3 is CATSRSGTQAYEQYF. In nucleotides, the CDR3 is TGTGCCACCAGCCGCTCCGGGACACAAGCCTACGAGCAGTACTTC.

This clone was counted between two and nine times. Other DNA variants within this sample encode the same CDR3. This chain links TRBV6-6 with TRBJ2-5; no reliable D call. CDR1 is MNHNY, CDR2 SVGAGI, per germline (reference sequence). Trimming shortened V by 5 bases and J by 2 bases, and 12 bases separated the two germline ends. This CDR3 contains 14 residues. The CDR3 loop is CASSHRLLQETQYF. Here the CDR3 DNA reads TGTGCCAGCAGTCATAGACTGTTACAAGAGACCCAGTACTTC.

This clone turned up a few times. The chain carries TRBV29-1 and TRBJ2-3; TRBD1 might be the D (6 bases). The CDR3 is 14 amino acids. V shed 6 bases and J shed 0 bases, with 13 bases lying between them. The germline gives CDR1 SQVTM, CDR2 ANQGSEA. The CDR3 coding sequence is TGCAGCGTCGAAAAAAGGGGGAGCACAGATACGCAGTATTTT. Translation gives CSVEKRGSTDTQYF.

The chain recombines TRBV5-1 with TRBJ2-1, with a tentative D call TRBD2 (6 bases). V dropped 1 base and J dropped 0 bases, with 8 bases sitting between them. This CDR3 spans 15 amino acids. Germline loops: CDR1 SGHRS, CDR2 YFSETQ. The CDR3 spells CASSLLGGSYNEQFF. Written as DNA, the CDR3 is TGCGCCAGCAGCTTGTTGGGGGGCTCCTACAATGAGCAGTTCTTC.

The chain combines TRBV6-5 with TRBJ2-7; the match to TRBD2 covers 8 bases. The J segment lost 2 bases and the V segment lost 0 bases, leaving 3 bases of the junction unmatched. Germline V gene data show CDR1 as MNHEY and CDR2 as SVGAGI. The CDR3 is made up of 15 amino acids. CDR3: CASSYSSGTPYEQYF. DNA for the CDR3: TGTGCCAGCAGTTACTCTAGCGGGACTCCCTACGAGCAGTACTTC.

This clone was recorded a few times. This chain connects TRBV21-1 to TRBJ2-2; the table gives TRBD1 as D, unverified against the DNA. TRBV21-1 corresponds to a pseudogene. The CDR3 loop spans 16 amino acids. DNA of the CDR3: TGTGCCAGCAGCAAACCCCGGGACAGGGGGACAGGGGAGCTGTTTTTT. Amino acid sequence: CASSKPRDRGTGELFF.

This clone was seen a handful of times. The chain uses TRBV2 and TRBJ2-5; 10 bases are a match to TRBD2. V gave up 3 bases and J gave up 4 bases; unmatched junction bases: 11. CDR3 size: 17 residues. From germline, CDR1 is SNHLY and CDR2 FYNNEI. The CDR3 protein is CASSDFRLAGVGETQYF. The DNA of the CDR3 is TGTGCCAGCAGTGATTTTCGCCTAGCGGGAGTGGGAGAGACCCAGTACTTC.

The chain joins TRBV18 to TRBJ2-3; TRBD2 is a possible D gene (5 bases). Looked up from germline, CDR1 is KGHSH and CDR2 is LQKENI. The V end was cut by 0 bases, the J end by 8 bases, with 15 bases between. CDR3 length: 15 amino acids. The CDR3, as DNA: TGTGCCAGCTCACCACCCCCGGCGGGTCGTGCTACGCAGTATTTT. Amino acid sequence: CASSPPPAGRATQYF.

This clone was found a few times. The rearrangement uses TRBV5-6 and TRBJ1-2, with 7 bases lining up with TRBD1. The CDR3 runs 15 residues. J was trimmed by 8 bases and V by 4 bases; bases with no gene match: 14. Germline assignment: CDR1 SGHDT and CDR2 YYEEEE. In DNA, the CDR3 is TGTGCCAGCAGCCCTCCTTACAGGGGTTCGGGAGGCTACACCTTC. Its protein is CASSPPYRGSGGYTF.

This clone came up a few times. This chain uses TRBV4-2 with TRBJ2-5, with TRBD1 matching 8 bases. Germline V gene data show CDR1 as LGHNA and CDR2 as YNFKEQ. This CDR3 region has 16 residues. V gave up 3 bases and J gave up 4 bases; unmatched junction bases: 10. The CDR3 DNA reads as TGTGCCAGCAGCCAGAGGACAGGGACCACCGGAGAGACCCAGTACTTC. This codes for CASSQRTGTTGETQYF.

The J gene is TRBJ1-2, the V gene TRBV27; D may be TRBD1 (5 bases). The CDR3 length is 15 residues. The V end was cut by 4 bases, the J end by 2 bases, with 14 bases between. Germline lookup yields CDR1 MNHEY and CDR2 SMNVEV (reference sequence). Here the CDR3 DNA reads TGTGCCAGCAGTTCCGAAGGAGCAGGGAACTATGGCTACACCTTC. Its translation: CASSSEGAGNYGYTF.